The present T cell receptor beta chain was sequenced within a study of Graves' ophthalmopathy and Graves' hyperthyroidism. RNA transcripts were the source from which TCR beta CDR3 regions were amplified. A first-round RT-PCR used HTBI primers, followed by a second-round multiplex PCR. MiXCR was run by TCRdb on the multiplex PCR reads, yielding one entry per CDR3 protein. Altogether hundreds of thousands of distinct CDR3 sequences are present, over 20% being singletons, with the ten largest covering around 6.5%. This clonotype appeared many times. The sequenced material came from peripheral blood. This clonotype originated in a woman aged 18-29 years with stable Graves' hyperthyroidism. Some clones in this sample may be carry-over from other donors' samples.

CDR3 bases: TGCGCCAGCAGTGGGGGACTAGCGGCCCAAGAGACCCAGTACTTC. Translated: CASSGGLAAQETQYF. The chain recombines TRBV10-1 with TRBJ2-5; 11 bases are shared with TRBD2. The germline V gene has CDR1 WNHNN and CDR2 SYGVQD (reference sequence). This CDR3 has 15 residues. The trim removed 4 bases at V and 1 base at J, leaving 2 bases unmatched.